The 7 T cell receptor beta chains reported below all come from one sample, sequenced in a study of cytomegalovirus exposure and HLA in healthy donors. The PCR used 60 Vbeta and 13 Jbeta primers. The method was immunoSEQ multiplex PCR; TCRdb's version includes in-frame clones alone and lacks a portion of them. In all, the sample yields 150,000 or so clones. Specimen: PBMCs. The receptors derive from a woman aged 50 to 60 in good health and CMV-seronegative.

About this clone: The junction differs from germline at one of its ends, possibly a read error. This sequence joins TRBV5-1 and TRBJ2-1; the D is unclear. Germline assignment: CDR1 SGHRS and CDR2 YFSETQ. The CDR3 is 15 amino acids. CDR3 residues: CASSLAGESSNEQFF. In DNA, the CDR3 is TGCGCCAGCAGCTTGGCAGGCGAGTCCTCCAATGAGCAGTTCTTC.

The chain links TRBV28 to TRBJ1-5; 9 nucleotides match TRBD1. This CDR3 is built from 15 residues. Trimming removed 6 bases from V and 2 bases from J; junction bases left unmatched: 5. CDR1 and CDR2 from the germline V gene are MDHEN and SYDVKM. CDR3 amino acids: CASSSRQGGNQPQHF. The DNA for the CDR3 is TGTGCCAGCAGCTCCCGACAGGGGGGCAATCAGCCCCAGCATTTT.

This chain links TRBV9 with TRBJ1-5; possible D gene TRBD1, 5 bases. The CDR3 sequence is 12 residues long. Germline CDR1 SGDLS, CDR2 YYNGEE. The ends were cut back, 2 bases at V and 11 bases at J, with 11 bases in the middle. For the CDR3, the DNA is TGTGCCAGCAGCGTCCCCCTAGGGGCCCAGCATTTT. Translated: CASSVPLGAQHF.

The rearrangement joins TRBV5-5 to TRBJ1-2, with 7 bases lining up with TRBD1. The junction had 8 bases not matched to a gene; V was cut back by 4 bases and J by 2 bases. The CDR3 sequence is 15 residues long. Germline-derived CDR1 and CDR2 are SGHKS and YYEKEE (reference sequence). The CDR3 here is CASSQDRNSNYGYTF. The CDR3 DNA reads TGTGCCAGCAGCCAGGACAGGAACAGCAACTATGGCTACACCTTC.

The chain employs TRBV30 and TRBJ1-2; 9 bases fit TRBD1. Germline V gene sequence: CDR1 GTSNPN, CDR2 SVGIG (reference sequence). The trim removed 3 bases at V and 8 bases at J, leaving 10 bases unmatched. This CDR3 region has 14 residues. The CDR3 reads CAWSKTGGAYGYTF. CDR3 DNA: TGTGCCTGGAGCAAAACAGGGGGCGCATACGGCTACACCTTC.

The rearrangement joins TRBV18 to TRBJ2-3, with D maybe TRBD1 (8 bases). CDR1 KGHSH and CDR2 LQKENI come from the germline V gene. Trimming shortened V by 4 bases and J by 6 bases, and 14 bases separated the two germline ends. The CDR3 length is 14 residues. The CDR3 here is CASSLGQGGDTQYF. CDR3 nucleotides: TGTGCCAGCTCACTTGGACAGGGAGGGGATACGCAGTATTTT.

The chain uses TRBV4-2 and TRBJ2-5, with 9 bases that match TRBD2. The CDR3 has 17 residues. The germline CDR1 and CDR2 sequences are LGHNA and YNFKEQ. J gave up 1 base and V 0 bases, and 6 bases lay outside the gene matches. The CDR3 loop is CASSQDPASGAQETQYF. In nucleotides, the CDR3 is TGTGCCAGCAGCCAAGATCCGGCTAGCGGGGCCCAAGAGACCCAGTACTTC.